A selection of T cell receptor beta chains follows, all from one sample in a study of cytomegalovirus exposure and HLA in healthy donors. Repertoires were generated with immunoSEQ multiplex PCR, while TCRdb's copy carries only in-frame clones and drops some. The table includes 95,000 to 150,000 clones, approximately 75% detected once. The material sequenced was PBMCs. The receptor set was obtained from a man aged 25-45 years in good health and CMV-seronegative. CDR3s include the opening cysteine and the closing phenylalanine or tryptophan. Each record gives: J gene, V gene, clone size, CDR3 protein. Clone size is stated in some rows and not others, as once, few, many or a class when expanded.

>TRBJ1-2|TRBV19|.
CASMGHMFYGYTF
>TRBJ1-2|TRBV4-2|.
CASSQELTGPNYGYTF
>TRBJ1-1|TRBV2|.
CASIWTGRDTEAFF
>TRBJ2-5|TRBV29-1|few
CSARSGTGIQETQYF
>TRBJ2-7|TRBV28|.
CASSLVNGYYDGQYF
>TRBJ1-6|TRBV4-1|.
CASRREENSPLHF
>TRBJ2-7|TRBV4-1|.
CASSQRDRDDEQYF
>TRBJ2-1|TRBV4-3|.
CASSQTLITGAYNEQFF
>TRBJ2-2|TRBV7-9|once
CASSFPNTGELFF
>TRBJ2-5|TRBV5-1|.
CASSLVGQGRRETQYF
>TRBJ2-5|TRBV19|.
CASSTGQGTQETQYF
>TRBJ1-6|TRBV28|.
CASSFGRDSPLHF
>TRBJ1-2|TRBV4-1|.
CASSQLGDPGQRYYGYTF
>TRBJ2-3|TRBV28|.
CASSLEIRGGRDTQYF
>TRBJ1-1|TRBV6-4|.
CASRWWAGNTEAFF
>TRBJ2-5|TRBV10-2|.
CASSVARLGGETQYF
>TRBJ1-1|TRBV9|.
CASSVDGRGDTEAFF
>TRBJ2-1|TRBV7-3|.
CASSFGGAYNEQFF
>TRBJ2-5|TRBV28|.
CASSLRTGEQYF
>TRBJ1-3|TRBV11-2|.
CASSLGTGRRDGAIYF
>TRBJ1-1|TRBV5-4|.
CASSFLPRDGEINTEAFF
>TRBJ2-3|TRBV5-6|.
CASSRLTSGGATDTQYF
>TRBJ2-7|TRBV19|.
CASSLRTGGGYEQYF
>TRBJ1-3|TRBV30|.
CAWSILGFSGNTIYF
>TRBJ2-2|TRBV7-6|.
CASSLAGGRTWTGPGTGELFF
>TRBJ1-2|TRBV5-6|.
CASSLSRGLYYGYTF
>TRBJ1-5|TRBV19|once
CASSIDREVNQPQHF
>TRBJ1-1|TRBV6-1|once
CASSQDRGTEAFF